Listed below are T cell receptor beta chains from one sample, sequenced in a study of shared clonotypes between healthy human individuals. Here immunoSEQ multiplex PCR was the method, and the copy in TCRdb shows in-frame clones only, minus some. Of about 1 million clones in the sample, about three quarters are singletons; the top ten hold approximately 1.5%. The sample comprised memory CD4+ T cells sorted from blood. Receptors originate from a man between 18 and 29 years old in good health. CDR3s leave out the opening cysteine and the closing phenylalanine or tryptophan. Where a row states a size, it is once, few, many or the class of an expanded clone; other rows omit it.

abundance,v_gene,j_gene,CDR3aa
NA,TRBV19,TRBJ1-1,ASSAPGHIDTEAF
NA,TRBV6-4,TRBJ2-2,ASKETSGGNTGELF
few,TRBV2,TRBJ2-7,ASRQGVFDEQY
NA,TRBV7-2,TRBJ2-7,ASSFNEGPYEQY
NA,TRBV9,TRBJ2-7,ASSAGEDYEQY
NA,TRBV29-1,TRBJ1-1,SVVITGTEAF
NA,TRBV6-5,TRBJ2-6,ASRPDGANVLT
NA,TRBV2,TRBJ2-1,ASRAGTSGLEQF
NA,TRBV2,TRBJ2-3,ASSEAGTGTDTQY
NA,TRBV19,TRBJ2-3,ASDRSGASTDTQY
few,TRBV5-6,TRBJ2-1,ASSFGGVGMSYNEQF
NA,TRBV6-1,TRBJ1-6,ASRGHDSYNSPLH
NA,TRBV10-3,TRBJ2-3,AIRSGGGTDTQY
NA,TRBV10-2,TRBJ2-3,ASRAPGLAGGGRTDTQY
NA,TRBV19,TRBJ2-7,ASTNRVTVYEQY
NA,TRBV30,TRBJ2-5,AWSVSRAQETQY
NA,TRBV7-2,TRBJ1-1,ASSSPHRDRGRKTEAF
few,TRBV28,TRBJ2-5,ASTSREGRETQY
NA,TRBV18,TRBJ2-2,ASSPRRTGELF
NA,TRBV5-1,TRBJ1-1,ASSPVLTGGNTEAF
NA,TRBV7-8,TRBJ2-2,ASSLPNGHQVMF
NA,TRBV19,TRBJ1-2,ASRDSSSYGYT
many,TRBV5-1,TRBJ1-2,ASSIGDRAYGYT
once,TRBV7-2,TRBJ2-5,ASSLRFLAGVLMETQY
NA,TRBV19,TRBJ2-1,ASSTLTSGRTYNEQF
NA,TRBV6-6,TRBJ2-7,AITPSGSSYEQY
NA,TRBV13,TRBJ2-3,ASSLLNTQY
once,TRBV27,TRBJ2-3,ASSRYFSGGYTDTQY
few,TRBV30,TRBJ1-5,AWGKGSNQPQH
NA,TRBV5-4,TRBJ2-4,ASSQTGTSGLAKNIQY
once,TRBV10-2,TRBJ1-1,ASSYSANTEAF
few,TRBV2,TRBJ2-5,ASRSRVQGAQY
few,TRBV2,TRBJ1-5,ASTQNSNQPQH
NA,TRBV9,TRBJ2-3,ASSVVQGFTDTQY
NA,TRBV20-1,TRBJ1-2,SARDGYGYT
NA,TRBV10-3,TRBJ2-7,AISEPRGKSSYEQY
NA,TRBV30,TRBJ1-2,AWSVRSEGLDGYT
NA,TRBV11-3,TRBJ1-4,ASSPGTENEKLF
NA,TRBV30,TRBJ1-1,AWSVGGEAF
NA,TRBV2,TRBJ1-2,ASSAETRAEGYT
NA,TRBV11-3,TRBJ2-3,ASSLDRATDTQY
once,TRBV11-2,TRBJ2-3,ASSLGYSTDTQY
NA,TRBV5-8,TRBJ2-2,ASSRRPGELF
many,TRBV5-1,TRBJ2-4,ASSLAQPGVNIQY
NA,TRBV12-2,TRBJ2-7,ASRLDRFGRNIYEQY
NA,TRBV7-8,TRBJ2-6,ASSLVHRNSGANVLT
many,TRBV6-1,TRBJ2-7,ARIKSGEGPYEQY
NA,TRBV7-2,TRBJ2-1,ASSLVGFLYNEQF
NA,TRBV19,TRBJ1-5,ASSITVYSNQPQH
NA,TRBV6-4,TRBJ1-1,ASSDEGGALKLF
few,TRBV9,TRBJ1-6,ASSDPETSSPLH
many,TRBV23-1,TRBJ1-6,ASSRVNSPLH
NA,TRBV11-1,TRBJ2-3,ASSFGLAEIDTQY
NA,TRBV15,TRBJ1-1,ATSRGQGGLNTEAF